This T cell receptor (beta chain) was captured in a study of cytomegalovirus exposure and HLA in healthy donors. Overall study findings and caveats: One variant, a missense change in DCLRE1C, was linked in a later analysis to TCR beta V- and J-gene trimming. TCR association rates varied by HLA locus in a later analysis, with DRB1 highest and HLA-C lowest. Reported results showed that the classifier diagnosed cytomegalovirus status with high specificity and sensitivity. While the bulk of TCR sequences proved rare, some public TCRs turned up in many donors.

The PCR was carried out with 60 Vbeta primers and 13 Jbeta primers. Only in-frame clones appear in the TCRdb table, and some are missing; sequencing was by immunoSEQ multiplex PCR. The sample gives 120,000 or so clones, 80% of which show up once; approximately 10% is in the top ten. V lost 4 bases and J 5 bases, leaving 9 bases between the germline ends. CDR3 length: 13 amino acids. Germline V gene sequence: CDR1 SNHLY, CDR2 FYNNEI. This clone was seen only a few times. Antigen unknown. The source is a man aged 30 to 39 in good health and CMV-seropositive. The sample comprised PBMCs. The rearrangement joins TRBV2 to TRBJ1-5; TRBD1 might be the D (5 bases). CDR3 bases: TGTGCCAGCAGTGGTTTCAGGGATCAGCCCCAGCATTTT. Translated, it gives CASSGFRDQPQHF.